The 10 T cell receptor beta chains listed next were all sequenced from one sample in a study of CD8 T cells in Susac syndrome. Random hexamers primed reverse transcription of 0.5 to 1 ug RNA. TCRdb used MiXCR to reprocess the immunoSEQ multiplex PCR reads, holding one entry per CDR3 protein. The sample lists about 210,000 distinct CDR3 sequences, 95% occurring once. What was sequenced was CD4+ T cells from PBMCs. The receptors derive from a human donor with multiple sclerosis.

The rearrangement uses TRBV5-1 and TRBJ1-1, with D perhaps matching TRBD1 (5 bases). Trimming stripped 4 bases from V and 4 bases from J, with 11 bases between. The CDR3 contains 13 residues. Germline V CDR1 and CDR2: SGHRS, YFSETQ. In nucleotides, the CDR3 is TGCGCCAGCAGCCCGGACACGGGCACTGAAGCTTTCTTT. It codes for CASSPDTGTEAFF.

The rearrangement uses TRBV19 and TRBJ2-5; 7 positions agree with TRBD2. The CDR3 sequence is 14 residues long. Germline CDR1 and CDR2: LNHDA and SQIVND (reference sequence). Trimming took 3 bases from V and 4 from J; bases not matched to a gene: 5. CDR3: CASSIGAGRETQYF. DNA for the CDR3: TGTGCCAGTAGTATCGGAGCGGGAAGAGAGACCCAGTACTTC.

The chain combines TRBV5-4 with TRBJ2-3, with a possible D match to TRBD1 (6 bases). The CDR3 runs to 14 residues. The germline V gene has CDR1 SGHNT and CDR2 YYREEE (reference sequence). With 2 bases removed from V and 5 bases from J, the gap between germline ends came to 12 bases. CDR3 sequence (DNA): TGTGCCAGCAGCTTTACAGGGCGTCAAGATACGCAGTATTTT. This sequence encodes CASSFTGRQDTQYF.

The chain carries TRBV2 and TRBJ2-7, with 12 bases fitting TRBD2. The trim removed 2 bases at V and 9 bases at J, leaving 8 bases unmatched. The CDR3 is made up of 15 amino acids. Germline-derived CDR1 and CDR2 are SNHLY and FYNNEI. Here the CDR3 reads CASSEKGTSGSRQYF. The CDR3 bases are TGTGCCAGCAGTGAAAAGGGGACTAGCGGGTCGAGGCAGTACTTC.

The gene calls are TRBV11-3 and TRBJ1-2; 9 bases line up with TRBD1. V was pared by 5 bases and J by 10 bases, with 8 bases of the junction left unmatched. Germline V lookup: CDR1 SGHNT, CDR2 YENEEA. This CDR3 is 13 amino acids long. CDR3 nucleotide sequence: TGTGCCAGCAGCCGGGGGACAGGGTTGGCCTACACCTTC. This translates into CASSRGTGLAYTF.

The V call is TRBV12-3 or TRBV12-4, the J call TRBJ2-5; no reliable D call. The germline V and J ends were trimmed by 1 base and 9 bases, with 6 bases remaining between them. The CDR3 contains 11 residues. As DNA, the CDR3 is TGTGCCAGCAGTTTAGGGCTAGCCCAGTACTTC. Protein: CASSLGLAQYF.

The J gene is TRBJ2-7, the V gene TRBV5-1; D perhaps matches TRBD1 (6 bases). This CDR3 comprises 15 residues. Germline CDR1 reads SGHRS; CDR2 reads YFSETQ. The germline V and J ends were trimmed by 1 base and 7 bases, with 18 bases remaining between them. CDR3 region: CASSLIAGVPEEQYF. The CDR3 DNA sequence: TGCGCCAGCAGCTTGATTGCAGGGGTTCCCGAGGAGCAGTACTTC.

The V call is TRBV12-3 or TRBV12-4, the J call TRBJ1-2; TRBD1 matches at 7 bases. Unmatched junction bases numbered 6, after V lost 4 bases and J lost 7 bases. This CDR3 is 13 amino acids long. The CDR3 nucleotides read TGTGCCAGCAGTTCTGCTAGACAGGGTGGCTACACCTTC. Protein product: CASSSARQGGYTF.

The chain is built from TRBV9 and TRBJ2-4; the D is unclear. The length of the CDR3 is 11 residues. Germline values: CDR1 SGDLS, CDR2 YYNGEE. V shed 7 bases and J shed 6 bases, with 8 bases lying between them. CDR3 region: CASGQANIQYF. The CDR3 DNA reads as TGTGCCAGCGGCCAAGCAAACATTCAGTACTTC. Full variable domain (remainder filled in from reference TRBV9 and TRBJ2-4): DSGVTQTPKHLITATGQRVTLRCSPRSGDLSVYWYQQSLDQGLQFLIQYYNGEERAKGNILERFSAQQFPDLHSELNLSSLELGDSALYFCASGQANIQYFGAGTRLSVL.

The V and J genes are TRBV7-2 and TRBJ2-3; possible D gene TRBD1, 5 bases. Between the trimmed V and J ends, which lost 2 bases and 2 bases, there was a span of 14 bases. The germline V gene encodes CDR1 SGHTA and CDR2 FQGNSA. There are 16 residues in the CDR3. The CDR3 DNA reads TGTGCCAGCAGCTTAAGACAGACCGTCCCCACAGATACGCAGTATTTT. This encodes CASSLRQTVPTDTQYF.